This is a list of T cell receptor beta chains from one sample in a study of shared clonotypes between healthy human individuals. Assay used: immunoSEQ multiplex PCR; TCRdb lists only in-frame clones, some missing. Altogether approximately 87,000 clones are present, roughly three fifths being singletons, with the ten largest covering about 51%. Source material: memory CD8+ T cells sorted from blood. Receptors were obtained from a man aged 30-40 years in good health. Each CDR3 is given with its conserved first and last residue. D genes are given only for firm matches. Clone size appears in some rows only: once, few, many, or a class for an expanded clone.

CASSLEGWNTGELFF,TGTGCCAGCAGCTTAGAGGGGTGGAACACCGGGGAGCTGTTTTTT,NA,NA,TRBJ2-2,TRBV7-2,15
CASSEATSGGYNEQFF,TGTGCCAGCAGTGAAGCGACTAGCGGAGGATACAATGAGCAGTTCTTC,NA,TRBD2,TRBJ2-1,TRBV6-1,16
CASSDGSSGANVLTF,TGTGCCAGCAGTGATGGGAGCTCTGGGGCCAACGTCCTGACTTTC,many,NA,TRBJ2-6,TRBV6-1,15
CSGSMNTEAFF,TGCAGCGGTTCGATGAACACTGAAGCTTTCTTT,many,NA,TRBJ1-1,TRBV29-1,11
CASRGEGLFNEQFF,TGTGCCAGCAGGGGAGAGGGACTCTTCAATGAGCAGTTCTTC,NA,NA,TRBJ2-1,TRBV11-2,14
CSVEWSGTDTQYF,TGCAGCGTTGAATGGTCGGGCACAGATACGCAGTATTTT,NA,NA,TRBJ2-3,TRBV29-1,13
CASSAGRMGAMDTEAFF,TGTGCCAGCAGCGCAGGACGGATGGGGGCGATGGACACTGAAGCTTTCTTT,NA,NA,TRBJ1-1,TRBV5-5,17
CASSKVRNYEQYF,TGTGCCAGCAGCAAAGTACGGAATTACGAGCAGTACTTC,once,NA,TRBJ2-7,TRBV21-1,13
CASSPRFGQGADTQYF,TGTGCCAGCAGCCCCCGTTTCGGCCAGGGGGCAGATACGCAGTATTTT,many,TRBD1,TRBJ2-3,TRBV9,16
CASSLAGVGYNEQFF,TGTGCCAGCAGTTTAGCGGGAGTAGGCTACAATGAGCAGTTCTTC,NA,TRBD2,TRBJ2-1,TRBV27,15
CASSKNTGELFF,TGTGCCAGCAGTAAGAACACCGGGGAGCTGTTTTTT,NA,NA,TRBJ2-2,TRBV27,12
CASSFLATMFF,TGCGCCAGCAGCTTTCTAGCCACCATGTTCTTC,NA,NA,TRBJ2-1,TRBV5-1,11
CSVVPTDTQYF,TGCAGCGTTGTTCCGACAGATACGCAGTATTTT,NA,NA,TRBJ2-3,TRBV29-1,11
CASSDLGVNEQFF,TGTGCCAGCAGTGACTTAGGGGTCAATGAGCAGTTCTTC,NA,NA,TRBJ2-1,TRBV6-4,13
CASSEARLTPGRPQHF,TGTGCCAGCAGTGAAGCAAGGCTAACACCGGGAAGGCCCCAGCATTTT,few,NA,TRBJ1-5,TRBV2,16
CASSSYVSNQPQHF,TGTGCCAGCAGCTCCTATGTTAGCAATCAGCCCCAGCATTTT,NA,NA,TRBJ1-5,TRBV5-6,14
CASGQTTYEQYF,TGTGCCAGTGGACAGACTACCTACGAGCAGTACTTC,few,NA,TRBJ2-7,TRBV19,12
CASTIRTTQETQYF,TGTGCCAGCACCATAAGAACGACCCAAGAGACCCAGTACTTC,once,NA,TRBJ2-5,TRBV7-9,14
CAWGLLGAGANVLTF,TGTGCCTGGGGACTCCTAGGAGCTGGGGCCAACGTCCTGACTTTC,NA,NA,TRBJ2-6,TRBV30,15
CASSLGWPTSREGPEQYF,TGTGCCAGCAGCTTGGGATGGCCGACGAGCCGCGAGGGTCCCGAGCAGTACTTC,NA,NA,TRBJ2-7,TRBV5-6,18
CASSLSGQGTPAYGYTF,TGCGCCAGCAGCCTATCGGGACAGGGGACCCCCGCCTATGGCTACACCTTC,NA,TRBD1,TRBJ1-2,TRBV4-1,17
CASNHPGTGDTDTQYF,TGCGCCAGCAATCACCCCGGGACAGGGGACACAGATACGCAGTATTTT,NA,TRBD1,TRBJ2-3,TRBV10-2,16
CASTSYGLAGSLNTGELFF,TGTGCCAGCACCTCCTATGGGCTAGCGGGATCACTTAACACCGGGGAGCTGTTTTTT,NA,TRBD2,TRBJ2-2,TRBV28,19
CASSAQGGYGYTF,TGTGCCAGCAGCGCACAGGGGGGATATGGCTACACCTTC,NA,TRBD1,TRBJ1-2,TRBV27,13
CSVEGSLAGRDTQYF,TGCAGCGTTGAAGGTAGTCTAGCGGGAAGAGATACGCAGTATTTT,few,TRBD2,TRBJ2-3,TRBV29-1,15
CAVWEKQPQHF,TGCGCAGTCTGGGAGAAGCAGCCCCAGCATTTT,NA,NA,TRBJ1-5,TRBV29-1,11
CASSLIGQGAYFDTEAFF,TGTGCCAGCAGCTTAATCGGACAGGGGGCCTATTTTGACACTGAAGCTTTCTTT,NA,TRBD1,TRBJ1-1,TRBV7-6,18
CASSQAGTGDEKLFF,TGCGCCAGCAGCCAAGCCGGGACAGGGGATGAAAAACTGTTTTTT,once,TRBD1,TRBJ1-4,TRBV4-3,15
CASSPTRNLETQYF,TGTGCCAGCAGTCCGACTAGGAACTTAGAGACCCAGTACTTC,NA,NA,TRBJ2-5,TRBV2,14
CASSPSQGSNTQYF,TGTGCTAGCAGCCCCAGCCAGGGGAGCAATACGCAGTATTTT,NA,NA,TRBJ2-3,TRBV7-7,14
CASSLATNRAGYTF,TGTGCCAGCAGCTTAGCCACTAACAGGGCTGGCTACACCTTC,NA,NA,TRBJ1-2,TRBV11-2,14
CASSSWTSGRIVSYEQYF,TGTGCCAGCAGTTCTTGGACTAGCGGGAGGATCGTCTCCTACGAGCAGTACTTC,NA,TRBD2,TRBJ2-7,TRBV27,18
CASSQSEAGAGELFF,TGTGCCAGCAGCCAGAGCGAAGCGGGGGCCGGGGAGCTGTTTTTT,NA,TRBD2,TRBJ2-2,TRBV28,15
CASSFGHRVSYEQYF,TGTGCCAGCAGCTTCGGTCACAGGGTCTCCTACGAGCAGTACTTC,NA,NA,TRBJ2-7,TRBV13,15
CASSLLGAGASAYEQYF,TGTGCCAGCAGCCTCCTGGGGGCGGGAGCCTCTGCCTACGAGCAGTACTTC,NA,NA,TRBJ2-7,TRBV4-2,17